The sequence of this T cell receptor (beta chain) was determined in a study of response to subunit inactivated influenza vaccine. Whole-study findings and limits: Seasonal influenza vaccination, on each occasion, was suggested by the authors to recruit few new T cells.

MiXCR was run by TCRdb on the RT-PCR reads, yielding one entry per CDR3 protein. This table holds about 530,000 distinct CDR3 sequences, over 10% found once. Worth noting for this clonotype: Its antigen is undetermined.

The V end was cut by 5 bases, the J end by 7 bases, with 21 bases between. The CDR3 is 15 amino acids. Germline V gene sequence: CDR1 SGHVS, CDR2 FQNEAQ. The source of this sequence is a man aged 45-65 years who received an inactivated influenza vaccine. The material was PBMCs from blood, obtained 35 to 45 days after vaccination. The rearrangement links TRBV7-8 to TRBJ2-7; D might be TRBD2 (6 bases). This CDR3 reads CASSPGDLAPWEQYF. In DNA, the CDR3 is TGTGCCAGCAGCCCGGGGGACCTAGCGCCCTGGGAGCAGTACTTC. Complete variable domain (other parts from reference TRBV7-8 and TRBJ2-7): GAGVSQSPRYKVAKRGQDVALRCDPISGHVSLFWYQQALGQGPEFLTYFQNEAQLDKSGLPSDRFFAERPEGSVSTLKIQRTQQEDSAVYLCASSPGDLAPWEQYFGPGTRLTVT.